Below, 11 T cell receptor beta chains from the same sample are listed, as sequenced in a study of early T cells in non-severe SARS-CoV-2 infection. TCRdb called the 5' RACE reads again in MiXCR, with one record for every CDR3 protein. The sample consists of roughly 86,000 distinct CDR3 sequences, about 6% of them appearing once. Sequencing was done on a sample of whole blood. These receptors originate from an adult who was a healthcare worker with PCR-confirmed SARS-CoV-2 infection or an uninfected control (not recorded which).

Only a few counts were recorded for this clonotype. The chain links TRBV3-1 to TRBJ2-2; 11 bases map to TRBD2. The ends lost 6 bases at V and 5 bases at J; junction bases unmatched: 5. This CDR3 region has 15 residues. Germline CDR1 LGHDT, CDR2 YNNKEL (reference sequence). In nucleotides, the CDR3 is TGTGCCAGCAGTCCACTAGCGGGAGAAACCGGGGAGCTGTTTTTT. As protein: CASSPLAGETGELFF.

In this sample, this clonotype turned up many times. The chain employs TRBV20-1 and TRBJ2-1; D uncertain. In germline, CDR1 is DFQATT, CDR2 SNEGSKA (reference sequence). Between the trimmed V and J ends, which lost 3 bases and 10 bases, there was a span of 7 bases. This CDR3 is built from 10 residues. CDR3 bases: TGCAGTGCTAGTCAGGTGGAGCAGTTCTTC. Protein: CSASQVEQFF.

This clonotype has at least ten counts. The genes are TRBV11-2 and TRBJ2-7, with D possibly TRBD2 on 5 matching bases. This CDR3 is 11 amino acids long. The germline CDR1 and CDR2 sequences are SGHAT and FQNNGV. V was cut by 5 bases and J by 10 bases, with 12 bases left in between. CDR3 sequence reads: CASSQGLLQYF. CDR3 bases: TGTGCCAGCAGCCAAGGACTCCTACAGTACTTC.

This chain joins TRBV12-5 and TRBJ2-4, with D unclear. Germline V gene sequence: CDR1 LGHNT, CDR2 FRNRAP. Trimming removed 0 bases at V and 5 bases at J, with 11 bases between. This CDR3 is 15 amino acids long. The CDR3 sequence: CASGLVSRWENIQYF. The CDR3 nucleotides are TGTGCTAGTGGTTTGGTATCGAGGTGGGAAAACATTCAGTACTTC.

This clonotype was seen a few times. This sequence joins TRBV3-1 and TRBJ2-2, with 7 bases matching TRBD1. CDR3 length: 15 amino acids. V trimming: 0 bases; J trimming: 6 bases; junction bases outside the gene matches: 4. The germline V gene encodes CDR1 LGHDT and CDR2 YNNKEL (reference sequence). The CDR3 protein is CASSQEQGYPGELFF. DNA of the CDR3: TGTGCCAGCAGCCAAGAACAGGGGTACCCCGGGGAGCTGTTTTTT.

There are many counts of this clonotype. The chain joins TRBV7-6 to TRBJ1-4; D not resolved. Looked up from germline, CDR1 is SGHVS and CDR2 is FNYEAQ. The V end was cut by 5 bases, the J end by 6 bases, with 4 bases between. CDR3 length: 11 residues. Here the CDR3 DNA reads TGTGCCAGCAGCCAGTATGAAAAACTGTTTTTT. As protein: CASSQYEKLFF.

This chain joins TRBV12-3 or TRBV12-4 and TRBJ1-4; D is unresolved. V lost 4 bases and J 15 bases, leaving 18 bases between the germline ends. The CDR3 is 13 amino acids. The CDR3 spells CASSSIYSSRVFF. In DNA, the CDR3 is TGTGCCAGCAGTTCCATCTATAGCAGCCGGGTGTTTTTT.

The genes are TRBV12-3 or TRBV12-4 and TRBJ1-5, with D perhaps TRBD1 (5 bases). V lost 6 bases and J lost 2, with 17 bases in between. This CDR3 has 16 residues. DNA of the CDR3: TGTGCCAGCAGCCCCTGGATTGGGGGTCGCAATCAGCCCCAGCATTTT. Protein product: CASSPWIGGRNQPQHF.

This clonotype was seen repeatedly, ten times or more. The rearrangement joins TRBV6-5 to TRBJ2-7; D may be TRBD1 (6 bases). The germline gives CDR1 MNHEY, CDR2 SVGAGI. Trimming took off 0 bases at V and 4 bases at J, with 19 bases between the two ends. This CDR3 region has 17 residues. The CDR3 sequence: CASSYSIKGQAFYEQYF. CDR3 sequence (DNA): TGTGCCAGCAGTTACTCAATTAAGGGACAAGCCTTTTACGAGCAGTACTTC.

This clonotype was counted at least ten times. The chain employs TRBV12-3 or TRBV12-4 and TRBJ2-7; D perhaps matches TRBD1 (6 bases). Deletions cut 7 bases from V and 0 bases from J, with 13 bases between. CDR3 length: 14 residues. The CDR3 protein is CASNLRGHSYEQYF. The CDR3 DNA reads TGTGCCAGCAACCTTCGGGGACACTCCTACGAGCAGTACTTC.

This clonotype was seen at least ten times. CDR3 coding DNA: TGTGCCAGCAGCCCATCCTTTCTGAGCACAGATACGCAGTATTTT. It specifies CASSPSFLSTDTQYF. The V call is TRBV11-2, the J call TRBJ2-3; D call uncertain. Germline V gene data show CDR1 as SGHAT and CDR2 as FQNNGV. The CDR3 extends over 15 amino acids. V shed 5 bases and J shed 0 bases, with 12 bases lying between them.